This T cell receptor (beta chain) is from a study of T-cell memory formation after mild COVID-19. General study results and limits: Researchers could not confirm that second-wave clones peaking on day 37 targeted SARS-CoV-2. Clones contracting over day 15 to 85 were CD4/CD8 balanced, with later expanders leaning CD4+.

Via MiXCR, TCRdb re-called the 5' RACE reads, giving one row per CDR3 protein. This sample has 110,000 to 150,000 distinct CDR3 sequences, with 13% to 15% found just once. This clonotype was observed a few times. Its matching antigen is unknown. The sequence was obtained from an adult woman who had mild COVID-19 (a few samples of this study predate the infection). Cell type and time point are not known. Sequenced input: PBMCs or a T cell subset sorted from them (not recorded which).

CDR3 amino acids: CASSLGSGGNTGELFF. CDR3 coding DNA: TGCGCCAGCAGCTTGGGCAGCGGGGGGAACACCGGGGAGCTGTTTTTT. The V call is TRBV5-1, the J call TRBJ2-2, with TRBD2 matching 8 bases. The CDR3 totals 16 residues. Germline trimming cut 0 bases from V and 1 base from J; bases unmatched to any gene: 2. Germline V gene lookup returns CDR1 SGHRS and CDR2 YFSETQ.